This TCR beta chain was observed in a study of control samples from healthy donors and cancer patients. Assay: immunoSEQ multiplex PCR; the TCRdb copy retains only in-frame clones and omits some. The top ten clones hold roughly 13% of a sample with over 200,000 clones, over 75% of them seen once. Trimming removed 5 bases from V and 2 bases from J; junction bases left unmatched: 6. Germline V gene sequence: CDR1 SEHNR, CDR2 FQNEAQ (reference sequence). The CDR3 length is 15 residues. The chain recombines TRBV7-9 with TRBJ2-3; 8 bases agree with TRBD2. This TCR came from a woman aged 55-75 years with lung cancer. Sequencing was done on a sample of PBMCs. CDR3 sequence: CASSPLAGYTDTQYF. The CDR3 nucleotides read TGTGCCAGCAGCCCCCTAGCGGGCTACACAGATACGCAGTATTTT.